This T cell receptor beta chain is from a study of T-cell memory formation after mild COVID-19. Study summary: The study found TCR clusters largely donor specific. Study observations and caveats: The main location of contracting CD4+ clones was CM and EM, and that of contracting CD8+ clones was EMRA. That cross-reactive memory joined was suggested by some responding clones appearing in pre-infection memory.

A note on this clonotype: Its target is unknown.

TCRdb reprocessed the 5' RACE reads via MiXCR and lists one record per CDR3 protein. The sample lists hundreds of thousands of distinct CDR3 sequences; about a fifth were seen once. The sequenced material came from PBMCs or a T cell subset sorted from them (not recorded which). The TCR sequence derives from an adult woman who had mild COVID-19 (a few samples of this study predate the infection). Cell type and time point are not known.

This CDR3 is CASTRTGEAYGYTF. CDR3 DNA: TGTGCCAGCACTAGGACAGGCGAGGCCTATGGCTACACCTTC. The V gene is TRBV7-2, the J gene TRBJ1-2; 7 bases fit TRBD1. Trimming cost V 7 bases and J 4 bases; bases outside gene matches: 9. Germline-derived CDR1 and CDR2 are SGHTA and FQGNSA. This CDR3 region has 14 residues.